This TCR beta chain came from a study of radiotherapy plus CTLA-4 blockade in lung cancer. Method: immunoSEQ multiplex PCR; TCRdb's copy keeps in-frame clones and lacks some. In the table there are about 67,000 clones, about 72% of which are singletons. The V and J ends lost 9 bases and 3 bases respectively, with 12 bases between them. Germline CDR1 LNHDA, CDR2 SQIVND (reference sequence). The CDR3 runs 13 residues. Sequencing was performed on peripheral blood, taken from a patient treated with radiotherapy plus ipilimumab. This sequence was found in a human donor with non-small cell lung cancer whose response to radiotherapy plus ipilimumab could not be evaluated. Some clones in this sample may be carry-over from other donors' samples. The V gene is TRBV19, the J gene TRBJ1-5; D remains ambiguous. The CDR3 DNA reads as TGTGCCAGACAGCGGGGAATCAATCAGCCCCAGCATTTT. Protein product: CARQRGINQPQHF.